This T cell receptor beta chain was retrieved from a study of shared clonotypes between healthy human individuals. Study overall: For every donor, three CD4 naive, three CD4 memory, two CD8 naive and one CD8 memory plates were used.

The CDR3 runs 16 residues. Trimming took off 4 bases at V and 0 bases at J, with 13 bases between the two ends. CDR1 is SNHLY, CDR2 FYNNEI, per germline. The method was immunoSEQ multiplex PCR; TCRdb's version includes in-frame clones alone and lacks a portion of them. In the table there are some 900,000 clones, about 80% of which are singletons. Concerning this clone itself: Its antigen is undetermined.

Study results and limitations: The generation probabilities recorded for non-shared clonotypes fell below those of clonotypes shared by all four donors.

Healthy HIV-negative adults without recent acute infections or vaccinations served as donors. Memory CD4+ cells were the fraction left after CD45RA+ naive selection. The chain uses TRBV2 and TRBJ1-5, with D uncertain. The source of this sequence is a man younger than 35 in good health. Input material: memory CD4+ T cells sorted from blood. Subset noted: CD45RA-negative fraction. CDR3 nucleotides: TGTGCCAGCAGTGTGGCAGGACGGGGTAGCAATCAGCCCCAGCATTTT. This translates into CASSVAGRGSNQPQHF.